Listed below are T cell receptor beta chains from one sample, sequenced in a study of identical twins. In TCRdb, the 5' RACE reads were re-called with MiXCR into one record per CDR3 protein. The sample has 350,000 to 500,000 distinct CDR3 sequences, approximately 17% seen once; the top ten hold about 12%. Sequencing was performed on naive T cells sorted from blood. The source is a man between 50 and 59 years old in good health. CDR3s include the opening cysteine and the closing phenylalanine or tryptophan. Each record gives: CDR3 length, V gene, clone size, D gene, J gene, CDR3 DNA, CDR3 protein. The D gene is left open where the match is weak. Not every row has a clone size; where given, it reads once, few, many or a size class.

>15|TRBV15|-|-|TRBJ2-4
TGTGCCACCAGCAGAGATGACACAACCAAAAACATTCAGTACTTC
CATSRDDTTKNIQYF
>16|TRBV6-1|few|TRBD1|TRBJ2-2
TGTGCCAGCAGTGTTCGGGACAGCGTGGTCACCGGGGAGCTGTTTTTT
CASSVRDSVVTGELFF
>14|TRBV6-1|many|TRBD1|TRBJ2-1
TGTGCCAGCAGTGTGGACAGGGGGCCTGATGAGCAGTTCTTC
CASSVDRGPDEQFF
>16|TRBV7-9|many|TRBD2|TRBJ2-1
TGTGCCAGCAGCCCCACTGGACTAGCGGGGGGCAATGAGCAGTTCTTC
CASSPTGLAGGNEQFF
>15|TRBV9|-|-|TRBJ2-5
TGTGCCAGCAGCGTAGGGCAGTGGTACCAAGAGACCCAGTACTTC
CASSVGQWYQETQYF
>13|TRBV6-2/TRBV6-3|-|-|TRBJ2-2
TGTGCCAGCAGTTACCTTTGGACCGGGGAGCTGTTTTTT
CASSYLWTGELFF
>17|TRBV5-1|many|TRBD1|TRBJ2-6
TGCGCCAGCAGCTTACAGGGGACCCCTGGGGGGGCCAACGTCCTGACTTTC
CASSLQGTPGGANVLTF
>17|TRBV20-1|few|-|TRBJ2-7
TGCAGTGCTAGAGATTGGGGCGCGGAGACAGGCGTTTACGAGCAGTACTTC
CSARDWGAETGVYEQYF
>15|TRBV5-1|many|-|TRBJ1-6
TGCGCCAGCAGCTTGGAGACACCGGGGGATTCACCCCTCCACTTT
CASSLETPGDSPLHF
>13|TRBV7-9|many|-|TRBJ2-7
TGTGCCAGCAGCACCCGGGAATCCTACGAGCAGTACTTC
CASSTRESYEQYF
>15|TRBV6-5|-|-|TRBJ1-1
TGTGCCAGCAGTTCCGAACAGGGCGTCGTCGCTGAAGCTTTCTTT
CASSSEQGVVAEAFF
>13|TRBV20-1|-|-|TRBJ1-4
TGCAGTGCTAGCGACCCGGGGATCGAAAAACTGTTTTTT
CSASDPGIEKLFF
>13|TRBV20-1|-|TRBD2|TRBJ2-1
TGCAGTGCTAGACCTAGCGGATACAATGAGCAGTTCTTC
CSARPSGYNEQFF
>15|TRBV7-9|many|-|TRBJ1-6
TGTGCCAGCAGCCCCCAACAGGGAGAAAATTCACCCCTCCACTTT
CASSPQQGENSPLHF
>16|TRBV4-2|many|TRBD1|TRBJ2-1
TGTGCCAGCAGCCAAGAGACAGGGTATACCTACAATGAGCAGTTCTTC
CASSQETGYTYNEQFF
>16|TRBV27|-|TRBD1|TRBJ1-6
TGTGCCAGCAGTTCGGACAGGGAGCCCTATAATTCACCCCTCCACTTT
CASSSDREPYNSPLHF
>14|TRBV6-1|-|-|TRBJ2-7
TGTGCCAGCAGGAGAGAAACCATGGCGGGGGAGCAGTACTTC
CASRRETMAGEQYF
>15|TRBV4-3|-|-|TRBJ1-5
TGCGCCAGCAGCCAAGGTCCGGGGCGGAATCAGCCCCAGCATTTT
CASSQGPGRNQPQHF
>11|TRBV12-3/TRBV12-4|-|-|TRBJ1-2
TGTGCCAGCAGGACTAATTATGGCTACACCTTC
CASRTNYGYTF
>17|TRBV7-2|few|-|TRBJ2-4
TGTGCCAGCAGCTTAGCGGGCGTGGGGGTGGACAAAAACATTCAGTACTTC
CASSLAGVGVDKNIQYF
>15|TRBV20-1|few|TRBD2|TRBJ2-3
TGCAGCCTGGGCCGGACAGCGGGAGGGCAAGATACGCAGTATTTT
CSLGRTAGGQDTQYF
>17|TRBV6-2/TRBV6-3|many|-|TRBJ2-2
TGTGCCAGCAGTTACTTGGGGCTAGCGTTTGTTTCCGGGGAGCTGTTTTTT
CASSYLGLAFVSGELFF
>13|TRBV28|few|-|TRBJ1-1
TGTGCCAGCACCCCGGTCGAGAACACTGAAGCTTTCTTT
CASTPVENTEAFF
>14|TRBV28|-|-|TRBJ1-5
TGTGCCAGCACTACGTTGTCCAGCTATCAGCCCCAGCATTTT
CASTTLSSYQPQHF
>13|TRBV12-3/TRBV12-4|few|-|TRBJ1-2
TGTGCCAGCCTATCCTCGGGTAACTATGGCTACACCTTC
CASLSSGNYGYTF
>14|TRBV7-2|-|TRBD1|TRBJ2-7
TGTGCCAGCAGCATTGGGACAGAGACTTACGAGCAGTACTTC
CASSIGTETYEQYF
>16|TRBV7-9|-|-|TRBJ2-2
TGTGCCAGCAGTAACCCTCGCGTTGGGGCGACCGGGGAGCTGTTTTTT
CASSNPRVGATGELFF
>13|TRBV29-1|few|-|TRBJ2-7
TGCAGCGTTGAGGGGCCGGGGGCCTACGAGCAGTACTTC
CSVEGPGAYEQYF
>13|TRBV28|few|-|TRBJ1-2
TGTGCCAGCAGTCGGGACATGGACTATGGCTACACCTTC
CASSRDMDYGYTF
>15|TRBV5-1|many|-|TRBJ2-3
TGCGCCAGCAGCTTGGGCCAGGGGCGAGGGGATACGCAGTATTTT
CASSLGQGRGDTQYF
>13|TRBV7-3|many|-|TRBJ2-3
TGTGCCAGCACTCAGAGTATCGCAGATACGCAGTATTTT
CASTQSIADTQYF
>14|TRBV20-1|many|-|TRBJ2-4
TGCAGTGTCGCGGACCGGGGGGCCAAAAACATTCAGTACTTC
CSVADRGAKNIQYF
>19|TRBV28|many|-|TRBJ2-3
TGTGCCAGCAGTCCCATCATGGGGCAGGGCGAAGCTAGCACAGATACGCAGTATTTT
CASSPIMGQGEASTDTQYF
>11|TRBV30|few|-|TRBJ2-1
TGTGCCTGGACGCAGGGGCCTGAGCAGTTCTTC
CAWTQGPEQFF
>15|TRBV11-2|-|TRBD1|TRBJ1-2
TGTGCCAGCAGCGCAGGGACAGGGGCGGGCTATGGCTACACCTTC
CASSAGTGAGYGYTF
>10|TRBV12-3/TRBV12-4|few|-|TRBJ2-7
TGTGCCAGCATCTTCTACGAGCAGTACTTC
CASIFYEQYF
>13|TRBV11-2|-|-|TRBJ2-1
TGTGCCAGCAGCTTCGCGGGGGCCGGTGAGCAGTTCTTC
CASSFAGAGEQFF
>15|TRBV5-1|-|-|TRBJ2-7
TGCGCCAGCAGCTTGTCGGGGGTCAGCTCCTACGAGCAGTACTTC
CASSLSGVSSYEQYF
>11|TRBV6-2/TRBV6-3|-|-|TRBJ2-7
TGTGAGCACCGGACAGAGGAGCTCGAGTACTTC
CEHRTEELEYF
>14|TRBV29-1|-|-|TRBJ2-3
TGCAGCGTTGAAGGACGGCTTAGCACAGATACGCAGTATTTT
CSVEGRLSTDTQYF
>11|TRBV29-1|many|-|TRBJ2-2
TGCAGCGTCGTAAACACCGGGGAGCTGTTTTTT
CSVVNTGELFF
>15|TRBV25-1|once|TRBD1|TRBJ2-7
TGTGCCAGCAGTGAATTGGGGGACAGGGACCTGGAGCAGTACTTC
CASSELGDRDLEQYF
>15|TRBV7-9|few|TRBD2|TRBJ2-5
TGTGCCAGCAGCTTTCATCAAGCGGGGCAAGAGACCCAGTACTTC
CASSFHQAGQETQYF
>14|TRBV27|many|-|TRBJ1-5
TGTGCCAGCAGTCCGCTTAACCTGGGTCAGCCCCAGCATTTT
CASSPLNLGQPQHF
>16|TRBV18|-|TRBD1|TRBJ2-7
TGTGCCAGCTCACCGCCCCAAGGACAGGGGGCGCAGGAGCAGTACTTC
CASSPPQGQGAQEQYF
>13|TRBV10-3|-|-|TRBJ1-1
TGTGCCATCAAATCAGGGGTGGACACTGAAGCTTTCTTT
CAIKSGVDTEAFF